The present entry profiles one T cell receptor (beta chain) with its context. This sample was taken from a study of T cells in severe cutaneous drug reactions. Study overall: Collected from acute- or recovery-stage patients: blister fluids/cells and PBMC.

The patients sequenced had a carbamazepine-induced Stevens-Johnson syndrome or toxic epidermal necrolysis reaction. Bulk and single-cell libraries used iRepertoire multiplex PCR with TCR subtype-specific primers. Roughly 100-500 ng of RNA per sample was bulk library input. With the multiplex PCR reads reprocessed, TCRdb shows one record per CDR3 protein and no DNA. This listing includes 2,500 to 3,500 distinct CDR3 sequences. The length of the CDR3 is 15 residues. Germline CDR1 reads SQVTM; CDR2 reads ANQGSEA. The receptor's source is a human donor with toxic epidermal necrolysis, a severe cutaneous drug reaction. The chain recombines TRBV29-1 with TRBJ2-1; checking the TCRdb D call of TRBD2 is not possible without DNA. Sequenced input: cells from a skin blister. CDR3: CSASRGAGGSNEQFF.